Shown below are 17 T cell receptor beta chains from a single sample sequenced in a study of T cell repertoires in aging, cancer and after chemotherapy. Multiplex touch-down PCR with TRB-A/B primers amplified rearranged V-D-J TRB sequences. TCRdb reprocessed the multiplex PCR reads with MiXCR, giving one entry per CDR3 protein. This table has around 4,800 distinct CDR3 sequences, around 70% appearing once. Peripheral blood genomic DNA, not sorted cells or RNA, was the template. Sample: blood. The origin of the receptors is a human donor with a solid tumor.

The chain recombines TRBV18 with TRBJ1-2; 7 bases agree with TRBD1. V was clipped by 4 bases and J by 0 bases; unmatched bases: 8. Germline-derived CDR1 and CDR2 are KGHSH and LQKENI. The CDR3 extends over 16 amino acids. CDR3 bases: TGTGCCAGCTCACTTCAGGGGACAGAAGCTAACTATGGCTACACCTTC. It yields the protein CASSLQGTEANYGYTF. The full variable domain, its missing parts supplied by reference TRBV18 and TRBJ1-2, is NAGVMQNPRHLVRRRGQEARLRCSPMKGHSHVYWYRQLPEEGLKFMVYLQKENIIDESGMPKERFSAEFPKEGPSILRIQQVVRGDSAAYFCASSLQGTEANYGYTFGSGTRLTVV.

The V call is TRBV29-1, the J call TRBJ2-3; D is ambiguous. Germline lookup yields CDR1 SQVTM and CDR2 ANQGSEA. The CDR3 covers 14 residues. V gave up 3 bases and J gave up 1 base, with 11 bases separating them. This CDR3 is CSVEGPTGTDTQYF. The CDR3 DNA is TGCAGCGTTGAGGGCCCTACAGGCACAGATACGCAGTATTTT.

This clonotype was detected only a few times. This chain joins TRBV10-3 and TRBJ2-6; tentative D call: TRBD2 (7 bases). The CDR3 has 17 amino acids. Trimming pared 2 bases from V and 0 bases from J, leaving 11 bases between. CDR1 is ENHRY and CDR2 is SYGVKD in the germline V gene. This chain's CDR3 is CAISERGGSSGANVLTF. The CDR3 DNA sequence: TGTGCCATCAGTGAGAGGGGGGGAAGCTCTGGGGCCAACGTCCTGACTTTC.

This clonotype has only a few counts. The chain is built from TRBV19 and TRBJ2-7, with a weak D call TRBD1 (8 bases). CDR3 size: 14 residues. CDR1 is LNHDA, CDR2 SQIVND, per germline (reference sequence). Trimming left V 4 bases short and J 3 bases short, with 13 bases between. The chain's CDR3 is CASSRNRGGYEQYF. CDR3 coding DNA: TGTGCCAGTAGTAGAAACAGGGGGGGCTACGAGCAGTACTTC.

V gene TRBV7-9 combines with J gene TRBJ2-2, with D tentatively TRBD1 or TRBD2 (5 bases each). Germline CDR1 reads SEHNR; CDR2 reads FQNEAQ (reference sequence). The CDR3 is 15 amino acids. V lost 9 bases, J lost 7 bases, and 21 bases lay in between. The CDR3 spells CASSIPGFGNGELFF. DNA of the CDR3: TGTGCCAGTAGTATCCCAGGGTTCGGGAACGGGGAGCTGTTTTTT.

This clonotype has only a few counts. The rearrangement links TRBV11-1 to TRBJ1-3; a possible D gene is TRBD1 (6 bases). The CDR3 has 15 amino acids. Trimming removed 3 bases from V and 0 bases from J, with 9 bases in between. Germline V gene lookup returns CDR1 SGHAT and CDR2 FQDESV (reference sequence). CDR3 protein: CASSLGTYSGNTIYF. CDR3 coding DNA: TGTGCCAGCAGCTTGGGGACATACTCTGGAAACACCATATATTTT.

J is TRBJ2-4 and V is TRBV7-9; D might be TRBD2 (5 bases). With 1 base removed from V and 6 bases from J, the gap between germline ends came to 13 bases. This CDR3 has 15 amino acids. CDR1 SEHNR and CDR2 FQNEAQ come from the germline V gene (reference sequence). The CDR3 here is CASSLVLADRNIQYF. The DNA for the CDR3 is TGTGCCAGCAGCTTAGTGCTAGCCGATCGAAACATTCAGTACTTC.

This clonotype was detected a few times. The V and J genes are TRBV5-4 and TRBJ1-2; 7 bases are a match to TRBD1. Germline V gene data show CDR1 as SGHNT and CDR2 as YYREEE (reference sequence). J gave up 4 bases and V 4 bases, and 7 bases lay outside the gene matches. The CDR3 runs 14 residues. The CDR3 nucleotides are TGTGCCAGCAGCGAAGGGACAGCACTCTATGGCTACACCTTC. Its protein is CASSEGTALYGYTF.

The chain joins TRBV5-1 to TRBJ2-7; D gene ambiguous. The CDR3 covers 13 residues. CDR1 and CDR2 from the germline V gene are SGHRS and YFSETQ. V lost 4 bases and J 3 bases, leaving 11 bases between the germline ends. The chain's CDR3 is CASSLRGGYEQYF. The CDR3 DNA reads TGCGCCAGCAGCCTCCGCGGCGGCTACGAGCAGTACTTC.

This chain joins TRBV7-9 and TRBJ1-1; TRBD1 agrees at 11 bases. This CDR3 spans 13 amino acids. The germline CDR1 and CDR2 sequences are SEHNR and FQNEAQ (reference sequence). Germline trimming cut 6 bases from V and 9 bases from J; bases unmatched to any gene: 6. In DNA form, the CDR3 reads TGTGCCAGCAGTCCGGGACAGGGGGAGAAAGCTTTCTTT. Protein sequence: CASSPGQGEKAFF.

J is TRBJ1-1 and V is TRBV11-3; weak D call: TRBD1 (5 bases). The CDR3 is 19 residues long. Germline V gene lookup returns CDR1 SGHNT and CDR2 YENEEA. V gave up 0 bases and J gave up 2 bases, with 22 bases separating them. CDR3 sequence reads: CASSLDHGVWGLINTEAFF. CDR3 nucleotide sequence: TGTGCCAGCAGCTTAGACCATGGGGTTTGGGGCTTGATAAACACTGAAGCTTTCTTT.

The sample holds a few counts of this clonotype. The chain combines TRBV29-1 with TRBJ2-7; D not certain. Deletions cut 2 bases from V and 2 bases from J, with 13 bases between. Germline V gene sequence: CDR1 SQVTM, CDR2 ANQGSEA. The CDR3 is 14 residues long. CDR3 sequence reads: CSVESLGSTYEQYF. For the CDR3, the DNA is TGCAGCGTTGAATCTCTTGGGTCTACCTACGAGCAGTACTTC.

J is TRBJ1-5 and V is TRBV18; 8 positions agree with TRBD1. This CDR3 has 15 amino acids. Germline values: CDR1 KGHSH, CDR2 LQKENI. J was trimmed by 1 base and V by 3 bases; bases with no gene match: 2. For the CDR3, the DNA is TGTGCCAGCTCACCTCGGACAGGGAGCAATCAGCCCCAGCATTTT. Protein product: CASSPRTGSNQPQHF. Filled out from reference TRBV18 and TRBJ1-5, the complete variable domain reads NAGVMQNPRHLVRRRGQEARLRCSPMKGHSHVYWYRQLPEEGLKFMVYLQKENIIDESGMPKERFSAEFPKEGPSILRIQQVVRGDSAAYFCASSPRTGSNQPQHFGDGTRLSIL.

This chain's CDR3 is CASSSPGPSYEQYF. The CDR3 nucleotides read TGTGCCAGCAGTTCGCCAGGGCCATCCTACGAGCAGTACTTC. The V gene is TRBV27, the J gene TRBJ2-7, with D possibly being TRBD1 (5 bases). V was pared by 4 bases and J by 1 base, with 11 bases between. CDR3 length equals 14 residues. Germline assignment: CDR1 MNHEY and CDR2 SMNVEV (reference sequence).

This clonotype appeared once. The gene calls are TRBV6-1 and TRBJ2-7, with D possibly being TRBD2 (6 bases). The germline CDR1 and CDR2 sequences are MNHNS and SASEGT. With 0 bases removed from V and 4 bases from J, the gap between germline ends came to 16 bases. The CDR3 runs to 16 residues. The CDR3 DNA is TGTGCCAGCAGTGAAGCGTCAGGGAATGCGGGATACGAGCAGTACTTC. Protein: CASSEASGNAGYEQYF.

The V and J genes are TRBV20-1 and TRBJ2-6, with a weak D call TRBD2 (5 bases). The CDR3 loop spans 17 amino acids. The V gene lost 3 bases and the J gene lost 2 bases, with 17 bases spanning the gap. CDR1 DFQATT and CDR2 SNEGSKA come from the germline V gene (reference sequence). This CDR3 is CSASDLRGAPGANVLTF. CDR3 nucleotide sequence: TGCAGTGCTAGCGATCTTCGGGGAGCCCCTGGGGCCAACGTCCTGACTTTC.

This clonotype has a handful of counts. The V call is TRBV20-1, the J call TRBJ1-2, with 8 bases identical to TRBD1. In germline, CDR1 is DFQATT, CDR2 SNEGSKA (reference sequence). The ends lost 5 bases at V and 0 bases at J; junction bases unmatched: 2. The CDR3 consists of 13 residues. CDR3 bases: TGCAGTGCTTCGACAGGGGCTAACTATGGCTACACCTTC. Its translation is CSASTGANYGYTF.